The 4 T cell receptor beta chains reported below all come from one sample, sequenced in a study of T cells in Graves' hyperthyroidism and ophthalmopathy. Amplification yielded TCR beta CDR3 regions, with RNA transcripts as the source. A first-round RT-PCR of the TCR CDR3 used the HTBI primer set. TCRdb called the multiplex PCR reads again in MiXCR, with one record for every CDR3 protein. The repertoire holds fewer than 900,000 distinct CDR3 sequences, with about 19% as singletons. Sequenced sample: blood. These receptors all stem from a woman in her 50s with Graves' hyperthyroidism that later progressed to Graves' ophthalmopathy.

This clonotype showed up just a few times. The chain joins TRBV5-1 to TRBJ2-1, with D perhaps TRBD1 (5 bases). The CDR3 spans 14 residues. Germline V gene lookup returns CDR1 SGHRS and CDR2 YFSETQ. Trimming removed 0 bases at V and 5 bases at J, with 9 bases between. CDR3 amino acids: CASSLGTTNNEQFF. The CDR3 bases are TGCGCCAGCAGCTTGGGGACAACTAACAATGAGCAGTTCTTC.

The CDR3 region is CASSEAFRGRWDGYTF. DNA of the CDR3: TGTGCCAGCAGTGAAGCATTTCGGGGACGATGGGATGGCTACACCTTC. The chain uses TRBV6-1 and TRBJ1-2, with D tentatively TRBD1 (5 bases). The germline V and J ends were trimmed by 0 bases and 6 bases, with 17 bases remaining between them. Germline V gene lookup returns CDR1 MNHNS and CDR2 SASEGT. The CDR3 contains 16 residues.

This clonotype has ten or more counts. V usage is TRBV12-3 or TRBV12-4 and J usage is TRBJ1-2; a weak D match, TRBD1 (5 bases). The CDR3 consists of 14 residues. V gave up 6 bases and J gave up 6 bases, with 17 bases separating them. DNA for the CDR3: TGTGCCAGCAGCGTAAGAGGGGAATCAAATGGCTACACCTTC. Residues: CASSVRGESNGYTF.

This clonotype was recorded at least ten times. V gene TRBV11-2 combines with J gene TRBJ2-5; D call uncertain. The CDR3 loop spans 14 amino acids. Looked up from germline, CDR1 is SGHAT and CDR2 is FQNNGV. V dropped 0 bases and J dropped 0 bases, with 5 bases sitting between them. CDR3 amino acids: CASSLDSDQETQYF. As DNA, the CDR3 is TGTGCCAGCAGCTTAGATTCGGACCAAGAGACCCAGTACTTC.